The clone carrying this T cell receptor (beta chain) was detected once. This entry belongs to a study of OX40 agonist ivuxolimab in advanced cancers. About the research overall: At approximately 83% male, the cohort had a mean age of 60 years, ranging from about 23 to 79.

Only in-frame clones appear in the TCRdb table, and some are missing; sequencing was by immunoSEQ multiplex PCR. Among 75,000 to 80,000 clones listed, 90% to 95% were seen once. Sequenced here: CD4+ or CD8+ T cells sorted from blood, sampled in a trial of the OX40 agonist ivuxolimab. The clonotype originates from an adult with an advanced solid tumor such as melanoma, head and neck, liver or kidney cancer.

CDR3 residues: CASSTPTLGGKTGELFF. The CDR3 bases are TGTGCCAGCAGTACCCCCACTCTGGGGGGGAAGACCGGGGAGCTGTTTTTT. The rearrangement links TRBV27 to TRBJ2-2; 7 bases are shared with TRBD2. Germline V gene data show CDR1 as MNHEY and CDR2 as SMNVEV (reference sequence). The V gene end was trimmed by 5 bases and the J gene end by 5 bases; junction bases not matched to a gene: 14. The CDR3 has 17 residues.